This is a list of T cell receptor beta chains from one sample in a study of blood T cell repertoires in COVID-19. The method was immunoSEQ multiplex PCR; TCRdb's version includes in-frame clones alone and lacks a portion of them. The top ten hold about 0.9% of the sample, which has 350,000 to 450,000 clones, just over 90% seen once. The sequenced sample was PBMCs or T cells enriched from blood (not recorded which). The receptors stem from a woman aged 40 to 50 who had been exposed to COVID-19. The CDR3 runs from the conserved cysteine through the conserved F or W. Each record gives: V gene, J gene, clone size, D gene, CDR3 DNA, CDR3 protein. A D gene is named only where the DNA matches it firmly. Rows give clone size only sometimes, using once, few, many, or a class for an expanded clone.

TRBV29-1	TRBJ1-1	NA	NA	TGCAGCGCCACAAAGGGGGGGGACGGGACTGAAGCTTTCTTT	CSATKGGDGTEAFF
TRBV23-1	TRBJ1-2	NA	NA	TGCGCCAGCAGTCAAGCCCGGACAGTCCGTTTTCGCTACACCTTC	CASSQARTVRFRYTF
TRBV5-5	TRBJ2-7	NA	NA	TGTGCCAGCAGCTTGGCCGGACAGCCTACCTCCTACGAGCAGTACTTC	CASSLAGQPTSYEQYF
TRBV24-1	TRBJ1-2	NA	NA	TGTGCCACCAGTGACCCGGGTGGCTACACCTTC	CATSDPGGYTF
TRBV18	TRBJ2-2	few	TRBD1	TGTGCCAGCTCCCCACAGGGGGCCGGGGAGCTGTTTTTT	CASSPQGAGELFF
TRBV30	TRBJ2-3	NA	NA	TGTGCCTGGAGCGACGGCGGGGACACAGATACGCAGTATTTT	CAWSDGGDTDTQYF
TRBV6-5	TRBJ1-1	NA	NA	TGTGCCAGCATGGGGCAGTTGAACACTGAAGCTTTCTTT	CASMGQLNTEAFF
TRBV19	TRBJ1-1	NA	NA	TGTGCCAGTAGTACGACAGTTAACACTGAAGCTTTCTTT	CASSTTVNTEAFF
TRBV2	TRBJ1-1	NA	TRBD1	TGTGCCAGCAGTCGCGGGGACAGGGGAGGTGGGACTGAAGCTTTCTTT	CASSRGDRGGGTEAFF
TRBV9	TRBJ1-2	NA	NA	TGTGCCAGCAGCTCTCATACCTCGGAGGGCTACACCTTC	CASSSHTSEGYTF
TRBV2	TRBJ1-2	few	TRBD1	TGTGCCAGCAGGGGCCGACAGGGTAACTATGGCTACACCTTC	CASRGRQGNYGYTF
TRBV6-5	TRBJ1-1	NA	NA	TGTGCAGCTTCAGGGAAGGGGTACACTGAAGCTTTCTTT	CAASGKGYTEAFF
TRBV27	TRBJ2-1	NA	TRBD1	TGTGCCAGCAGCCCCTTGACAGGGGTAAGCTCCTACAATGAGCAGTTCTTC	CASSPLTGVSSYNEQFF
TRBV18	TRBJ1-2	once	NA	TGTGCCAGCTCACCCATGACAGGAAACTATGGCTACACCTTC	CASSPMTGNYGYTF
TRBV7-7	TRBJ2-1	few	TRBD1	TGTGCTAGCAGCCCCGAGACAGGGGGCAACGATGAGCAGTTCTTC	CASSPETGGNDEQFF
TRBV7-9	TRBJ1-2	NA	NA	TGTGCCAGCAGCCATCCGGGGATTGGAGGCTACACCTTC	CASSHPGIGGYTF